This T cell receptor beta chain was recovered during a study of blood T cell repertoires in COVID-19. Overall study context: Samples of COVID-19 (acute and convalescent) were obtained from the United States, Italy and Spain. In each case, the material was cDNA or gDNA derived from T cells, B-cell-depleted T cells, or PBMCs.

Seattle patients were enrolled while actively infected and followed longitudinally. The CDR3 has 13 residues. Between the trimmed V and J ends, which lost 6 bases and 6 bases, there was a span of 14 bases. CDR1 and CDR2 from the germline V gene are LNHDA and SQIVND (reference sequence). As originally analysed: It was from reference gene primer amplification that nucleated cell counts were estimated. The method was immunoSEQ multiplex PCR; TCRdb's version includes in-frame clones alone and lacks a portion of them. D and trimming come from the DNA, and the V and J calls and clone size come from that table. The data contain some 130,000 clones, around 86% of them singletons.

The sequence was obtained from a woman between 65 and 79 years old with COVID-19, enrolled during active disease. Sequencing was done on a sample of peripheral blood. The gene calls are TRBV19 and TRBJ1-1, with D tentatively TRBD1 (5 bases). CDR3 protein: CASSQGVAAEAFF. DNA for the CDR3: TGTGCCAGTAGCCAAGGGGTGGCCGCTGAAGCTTTCTTT.